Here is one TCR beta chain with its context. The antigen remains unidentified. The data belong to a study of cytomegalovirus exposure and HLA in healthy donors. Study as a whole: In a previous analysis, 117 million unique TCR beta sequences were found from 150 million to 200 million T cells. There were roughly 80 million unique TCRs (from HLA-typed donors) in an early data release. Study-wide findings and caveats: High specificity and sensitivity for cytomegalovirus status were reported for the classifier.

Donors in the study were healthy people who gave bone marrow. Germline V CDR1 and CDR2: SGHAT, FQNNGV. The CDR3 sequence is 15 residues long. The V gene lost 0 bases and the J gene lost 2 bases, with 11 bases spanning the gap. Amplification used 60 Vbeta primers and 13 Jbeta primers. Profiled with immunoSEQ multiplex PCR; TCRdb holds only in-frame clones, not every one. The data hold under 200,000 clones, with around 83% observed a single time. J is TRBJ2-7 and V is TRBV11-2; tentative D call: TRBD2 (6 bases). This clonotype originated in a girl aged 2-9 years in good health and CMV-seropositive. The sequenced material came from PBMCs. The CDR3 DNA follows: TGTGCCAGCAGCTTAGAATTGGGGGGTCCCTACGAGCAGTACTTC. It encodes CASSLELGGPYEQYF. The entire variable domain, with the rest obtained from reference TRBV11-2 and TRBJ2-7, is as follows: EAGVAQSPRYKIIEKRQSVAFWCNPISGHATLYWYQQILGQGPKLLIQFQNNGVVDDSQLPKDRFSAERLKGVDSTLKIQPAKLEDSAVYLCASSLELGGPYEQYFGPGTRLTVT.